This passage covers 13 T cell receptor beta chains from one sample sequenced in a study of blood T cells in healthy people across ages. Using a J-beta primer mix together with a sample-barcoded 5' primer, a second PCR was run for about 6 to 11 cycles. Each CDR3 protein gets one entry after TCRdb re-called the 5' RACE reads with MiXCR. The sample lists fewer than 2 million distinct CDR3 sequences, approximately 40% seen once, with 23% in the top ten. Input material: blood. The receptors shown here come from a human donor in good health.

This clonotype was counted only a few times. The CDR3 here is CAISDNSGGDQETQYF. In DNA form, the CDR3 reads TGTGCCATCAGTGACAATAGCGGGGGGGATCAAGAGACCCAGTACTTC. V usage is TRBV10-3 and J usage is TRBJ2-5; 11 positions agree with TRBD2. This CDR3 contains 16 residues. Trimming removed 3 bases from V and 2 bases from J; junction bases left unmatched: 5. Germline CDR1 is ENHRY and CDR2 is SYGVKD.

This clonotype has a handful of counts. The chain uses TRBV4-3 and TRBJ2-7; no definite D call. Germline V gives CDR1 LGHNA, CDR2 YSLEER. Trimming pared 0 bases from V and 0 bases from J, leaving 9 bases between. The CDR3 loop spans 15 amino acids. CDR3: CASSQDPVSSYEQYF. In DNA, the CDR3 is TGCGCCAGCAGCCAAGATCCAGTCAGCTCCTACGAGCAGTACTTC.

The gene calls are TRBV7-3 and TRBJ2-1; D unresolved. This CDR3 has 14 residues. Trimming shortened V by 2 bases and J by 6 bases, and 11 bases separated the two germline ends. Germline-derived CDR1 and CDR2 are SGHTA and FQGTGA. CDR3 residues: CASSLGSTSNEQFF. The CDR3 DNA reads TGTGCCAGCAGCTTAGGATCCACTTCCAATGAGCAGTTCTTC.

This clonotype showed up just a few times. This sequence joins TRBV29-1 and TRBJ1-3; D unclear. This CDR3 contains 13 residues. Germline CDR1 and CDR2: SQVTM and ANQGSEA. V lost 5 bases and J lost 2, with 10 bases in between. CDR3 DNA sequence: TGCAGCGTTTTTCAGGACGCTGGAAACACCATATATTTT. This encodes CSVFQDAGNTIYF.

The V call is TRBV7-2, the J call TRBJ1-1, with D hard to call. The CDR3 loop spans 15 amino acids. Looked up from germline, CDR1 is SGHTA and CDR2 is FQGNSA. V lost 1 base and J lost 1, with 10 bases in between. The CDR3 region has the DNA TGTGCCAGCAGCTTAGGGGCCCTTTCGAACACTGAAGCTTTCTTT. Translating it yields CASSLGALSNTEAFF.

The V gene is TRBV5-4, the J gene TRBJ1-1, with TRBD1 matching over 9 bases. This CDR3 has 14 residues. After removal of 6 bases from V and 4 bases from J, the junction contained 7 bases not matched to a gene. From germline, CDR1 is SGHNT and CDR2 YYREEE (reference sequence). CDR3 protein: CASTDTGGGTEAFF. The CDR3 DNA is TGTGCCAGCACCGACACAGGGGGCGGCACTGAAGCTTTCTTT.

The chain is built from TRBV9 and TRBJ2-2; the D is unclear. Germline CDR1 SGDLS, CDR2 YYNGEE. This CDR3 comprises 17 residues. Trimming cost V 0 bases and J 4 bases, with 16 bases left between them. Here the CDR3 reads CASSVDWSPTGTGELFF. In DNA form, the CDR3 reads TGTGCCAGCAGCGTAGATTGGAGTCCGACCGGCACCGGGGAGCTGTTTTTT.

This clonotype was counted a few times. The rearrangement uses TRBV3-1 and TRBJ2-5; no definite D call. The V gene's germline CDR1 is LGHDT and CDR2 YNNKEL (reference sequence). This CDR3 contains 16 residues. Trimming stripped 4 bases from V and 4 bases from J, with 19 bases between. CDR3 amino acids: CASSPRFGIGPETQYF. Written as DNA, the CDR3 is TGTGCCAGCAGCCCTCGGTTCGGAATTGGGCCAGAGACCCAGTACTTC.

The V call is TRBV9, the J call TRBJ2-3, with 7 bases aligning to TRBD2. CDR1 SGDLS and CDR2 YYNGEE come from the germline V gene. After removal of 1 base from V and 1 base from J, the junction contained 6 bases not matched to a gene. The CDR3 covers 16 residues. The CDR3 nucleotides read TGTGCCAGCAGCGTACTATCGGGGGGAGGCACAGATACGCAGTATTTT. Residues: CASSVLSGGGTDTQYF.

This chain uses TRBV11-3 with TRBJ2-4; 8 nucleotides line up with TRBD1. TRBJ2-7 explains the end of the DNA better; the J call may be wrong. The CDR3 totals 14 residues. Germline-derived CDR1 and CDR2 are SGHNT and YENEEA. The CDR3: CASSLGRGQDEQYF. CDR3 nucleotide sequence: TGTGCCAGCAGCTTAGGCAGGGGGCAGGACGAGCAGTACTTC.

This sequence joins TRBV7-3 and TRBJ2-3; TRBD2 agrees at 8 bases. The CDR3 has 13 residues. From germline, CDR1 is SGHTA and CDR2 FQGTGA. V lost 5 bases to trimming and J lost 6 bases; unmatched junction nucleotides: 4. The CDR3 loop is CASSPASGDTQYF. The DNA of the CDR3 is TGTGCCAGCAGCCCGGCTAGCGGGGATACGCAGTATTTT.

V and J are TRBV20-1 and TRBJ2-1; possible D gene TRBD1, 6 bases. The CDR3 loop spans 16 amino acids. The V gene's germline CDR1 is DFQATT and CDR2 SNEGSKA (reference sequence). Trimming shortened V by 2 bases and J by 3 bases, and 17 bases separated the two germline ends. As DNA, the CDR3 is TGCAGTGCTAGAATCAATACAGGGATTGACTACAATGAGCAGTTCTTC. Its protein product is CSARINTGIDYNEQFF.

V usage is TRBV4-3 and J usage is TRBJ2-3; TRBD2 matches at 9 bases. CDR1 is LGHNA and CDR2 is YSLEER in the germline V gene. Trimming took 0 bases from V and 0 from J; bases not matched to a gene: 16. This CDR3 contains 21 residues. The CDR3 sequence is CASSQDIPERGALFSTDTQYF. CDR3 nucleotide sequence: TGCGCCAGCAGCCAAGATATCCCGGAGCGGGGGGCCTTATTCAGCACAGATACGCAGTATTTT.